This TCR beta chain emerged from a study of lymphopenia after photon versus proton radiotherapy. The study, taken as a whole, reports: Under photons, naive T cells and diversity fell while effector/memory populations rose. After the lymphocyte nadir, photon-treated repertoires showed oligoclonal expansion, especially of CD8+ Temra cells.

Produced via immunoSEQ multiplex PCR; TCRdb's table is partial and in-frame only. This table has around 63,000 clones, 75% to 90% appearing once. With respect to this clone: Antigen: not known.

CDR1 is ENHRY, CDR2 SYGVKD, per germline. Deletions cut 10 bases from V and 7 bases from J, with 23 bases between. This CDR3 spans 14 amino acids. The chain has TRBV10-3 and TRBJ2-7; D uncertain. The source is a man older than 75 with esophageal cancer. Source: peripheral blood, taken from a patient treated with proton-based radiotherapy. The CDR3 nucleotides are TGTGCCACCTCACAAAGAGGTTCCTGGAGTGAGCAGTACTTC. Amino acids: CATSQRGSWSEQYF.